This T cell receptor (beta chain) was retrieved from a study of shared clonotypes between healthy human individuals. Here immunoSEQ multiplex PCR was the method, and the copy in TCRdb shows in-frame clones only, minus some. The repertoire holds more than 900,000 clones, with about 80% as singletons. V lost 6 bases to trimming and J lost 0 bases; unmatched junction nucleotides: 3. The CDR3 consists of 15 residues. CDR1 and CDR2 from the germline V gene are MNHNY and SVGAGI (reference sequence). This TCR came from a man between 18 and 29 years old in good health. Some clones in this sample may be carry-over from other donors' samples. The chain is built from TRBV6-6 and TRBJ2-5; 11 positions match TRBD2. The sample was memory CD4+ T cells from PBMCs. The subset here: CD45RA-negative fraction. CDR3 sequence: CASSLTSGNQETQYF. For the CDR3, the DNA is TGTGCCAGCAGCTTGACTAGCGGGAACCAAGAGACCCAGTACTTC.